This is a list of T cell receptor beta chains from one sample in a study of Graves' ophthalmopathy and Graves' hyperthyroidism. TCRdb called the multiplex PCR reads again in MiXCR, with one record for every CDR3 protein. The sample records 200,000 to 250,000 distinct CDR3 sequences, under 25% being singletons. Input material: peripheral blood. These receptors originate from a woman aged 45-59 years with Graves' ophthalmopathy. CDR3s include the opening cysteine and the closing phenylalanine or tryptophan. Each record gives: J gene, CDR3 length, D gene, clone size, V gene, CDR3 protein, CDR3 DNA. D genes are given only for firm matches. Only part of the rows carry a size: once, few, many, or a class if the clone is expanded.

TRBJ2-7,13,.,many,TRBV18,CASSRGQTYEQYF,TGTGCCAGCTCACGAGGACAAACCTACGAGCAGTACTTC
TRBJ2-5,12,.,many,TRBV10-3,CAISPRGETQYF,TGTGCCATCAGTCCACGGGGGGAGACCCAGTACTTC
TRBJ1-1,15,.,.,TRBV6-1,CASIFSTRTNTEAFF,TGTGCCAGCATCTTTTCGACCAGGACAAACACTGAAGCTTTCTTT
TRBJ1-2,12,TRBD1,many,TRBV7-9,CASSPDREGYTF,TGTGCCAGCTCCCCGGACAGGGAAGGCTACACCTTC
TRBJ1-5,13,.,.,TRBV12-3/TRBV12-4,CASSYGHNQPQHF,TGTGCCAGCAGTTACGGGCACAATCAGCCCCAGCATTTT
TRBJ2-2,15,.,many,TRBV12-3/TRBV12-4,CASSTHGTNTGELFF,TGTGCCAGCAGTACCCACGGAACGAACACCGGGGAGCTGTTTTTT
TRBJ2-5,15,.,many,TRBV19,CASSIGGKLGETQYF,TGTGCCAGTAGTATTGGCGGAAAACTCGGGGAGACCCAGTACTTC
TRBJ1-1,11,.,.,TRBV12-3/TRBV12-4,CASSTHSEAFF,TGTGCCAGCAGTACACACTCTGAAGCTTTCTTT
TRBJ1-2,14,.,many,TRBV12-3/TRBV12-4,CASGSEQGHYGYTF,TGTGCCAGCGGCTCTGAACAGGGACACTATGGCTACACCTTC
TRBJ2-7,15,TRBD2,many,TRBV15,CATSVSREGPYEQYF,TGTGCCACCAGCGTAAGTCGGGAGGGCCCCTACGAGCAGTACTTC
TRBJ1-1,16,.,few,TRBV7-3,CASSLTAGWGNTEAFF,TGTGCCAGCAGCTTAACGGCAGGGTGGGGGAACACTGAAGCTTTCTTT
TRBJ2-4,16,TRBD1,.,TRBV6-5,CASTFGTGVAKNIQYF,TGTGCCAGCACTTTCGGCACAGGGGTGGCCAAAAACATTCAGTACTTC
TRBJ2-5,13,.,many,TRBV14,CASSRSLWETQYF,TGTGCCAGCAGCCGATCCCTATGGGAGACCCAGTACTTC
TRBJ2-7,16,TRBD1,many,TRBV30,CAWSPVGGQGVYEQYF,TGTGCCTGGAGCCCCGTGGGGGGACAGGGGGTTTACGAGCAGTACTTC
TRBJ2-7,14,.,.,TRBV12-5,CASGTVGMGYEQYF,TGTGCTAGTGGGACGGTGGGGATGGGCTACGAGCAGTACTTC
TRBJ1-2,14,.,few,TRBV7-8,CASSLGGSFGGYTF,TGTGCCAGCAGCTTAGGTGGGAGTTTTGGAGGCTACACCTTC
TRBJ2-7,15,TRBD1,many,TRBV28,CASSSTGTGGNEQYF,TGTGCCAGCAGCTCGACCGGGACAGGGGGCAACGAGCAGTACTTC
TRBJ1-5,15,.,few,TRBV19,CASGPRGGSNQPQHF,TGTGCCAGTGGACCTAGGGGAGGTAGCAATCAGCCCCAGCATTTT
TRBJ1-3,17,TRBD1,many,TRBV6-5,CASIRTGGSMSGNTIYF,TGTGCCAGCATCAGGACAGGGGGCTCCATGTCTGGAAACACCATATATTTT
TRBJ2-7,15,.,.,TRBV20-1,CSARTDGTPLYEQYF,TGCAGTGCTAGGACCGACGGTACCCCCCTCTACGAGCAGTACTTC
TRBJ1-5,13,.,.,TRBV24-1,CATSDLGGLPQHF,TGTGCCACCAGTGATTTGGGAGGGTTGCCCCAGCATTTT
TRBJ1-2,16,TRBD1,few,TRBV2,CASTRGQAIYNYGYTF,TGTGCCAGCACCCGGGGACAGGCAATATATAACTATGGCTACACCTTC
TRBJ1-6,17,.,few,TRBV4-1,CASSQAARDIDNSPLHF,TGCGCCAGCAGCCAAGCTGCCCGGGACATAGATAATTCACCCCTCCACTTT
TRBJ2-7,14,.,many,TRBV9,CASSPGPNTYEQYF,TGTGCCAGCAGCCCGGGACCGAACACCTACGAGCAGTACTTC
TRBJ1-5,12,.,many,TRBV20-1,CSASRGKEPQHF,TGCAGTGCTAGTCGAGGGAAGGAGCCCCAGCATTTT
TRBJ2-5,15,.,.,TRBV20-1,CSARVLPGLEETQYF,TGCAGTGCTAGAGTCCTCCCCGGCCTTGAAGAGACCCAGTACTTC
TRBJ1-2,15,TRBD1,many,TRBV4-2,CASSLLAGQTDGYTF,TGTGCCAGCAGCCTTCTTGCGGGACAGACAGATGGCTACACCTTC
TRBJ2-7,12,TRBD1,many,TRBV29-1,CSVGQGAYEQYF,TGCAGCGTTGGACAGGGGGCCTACGAGCAGTACTTC
TRBJ2-7,15,TRBD1,.,TRBV19,CASSTTGGHFYEQYF,TGTGCCAGTAGTACGACAGGGGGACATTTCTACGAGCAGTACTTC
TRBJ1-2,14,.,many,TRBV19,CASSIPRQTYGYTF,TGTGCCAGTAGTATCCCGCGACAGACCTATGGCTACACCTTC
TRBJ1-2,11,.,many,TRBV20-1,CSASSGDGYTF,TGCAGTGCTAGTTCAGGGGATGGCTACACCTTC
TRBJ1-1,13,.,many,TRBV11-3,CASSLDLNTEAFF,TGTGCCAGCAGCTTAGATTTGAACACTGAAGCTTTCTTT
TRBJ1-5,14,.,few,TRBV19,CASSITGRNQPQHF,TGTGCCAGTAGTATTACAGGGCGGAATCAGCCCCAGCATTTT
TRBJ1-6,14,.,many,TRBV20-1,CSALRDNNNSPLHF,TGCAGTGCTCTCCGGGACAACAATAATTCACCCCTCCACTTT
TRBJ1-2,13,.,many,TRBV6-6,CASSVDSVYGYTF,TGTGCCAGCAGCGTGGACAGCGTGTATGGCTACACCTTC
TRBJ2-5,13,.,.,TRBV7-2,CASSSAAEWGQYF,TGTGCCAGCAGCTCCGCCGCGGAGTGGGGCCAGTACTTC
TRBJ2-7,14,.,many,TRBV6-5,CASSTPGHGYEQYF,TGTGCCAGCAGTACACCGGGACACGGCTACGAGCAGTACTTC
TRBJ1-2,11,.,.,TRBV7-2,CAISLEFSYSF,TGTGCCATCAGCTTAGAGTTTAGCTACAGCTTC
TRBJ2-5,15,.,many,TRBV27,CASSFRWDLGETQYF,TGTGCCAGCAGTTTTCGGTGGGACCTAGGAGAGACCCAGTACTTC
TRBJ2-5,14,.,many,TRBV10-3,CAISEVGGPETQYF,TGTGCCATCAGTGAGGTAGGAGGGCCGGAGACCCAGTACTTC
TRBJ1-1,15,.,many,TRBV11-1,CASSFEKGRDTEAFF,TGTGCCAGCAGCTTTGAGAAGGGGAGGGACACTGAAGCTTTCTTT
TRBJ2-7,12,.,many,TRBV20-1,CSANRQAYEQYF,TGCAGTGCAAACAGGCAAGCCTACGAGCAGTACTTC
TRBJ1-5,15,.,medium-sized,TRBV6-5,CASRVTGYSNQPQHF,TGTGCCAGCAGGGTGACGGGCTATAGCAATCAGCCCCAGCATTTT